This T cell receptor (beta chain) was sequenced in a study of neurological immune-mediated disorders. V dropped 6 bases and J dropped 0 bases, with 15 bases sitting between them. CDR1 is DFQATT and CDR2 is SNEGSKA in the germline V gene (reference sequence). This CDR3 is 15 amino acids long. TCRdb independently ran MiXCR on the 5' RACE reads; one entry per CDR3 protein. The sample records approximately 65,000 distinct CDR3 sequences, about 5.2% being singletons. This clonotype was counted ten times or more. This sequence was found in a human donor with multiple sclerosis. The donor label of this sample is uncertain. The gene calls are TRBV20-1 and TRBJ2-1; D remains ambiguous. Sequencing was carried out using PBMCs. CDR3 region: CSADGPESSYNEQFF. CDR3 bases: TGCAGTGCAGACGGACCGGAGAGCTCCTACAATGAGCAGTTCTTC.